This TCR beta chain was recorded in a study of identical twins. V shed 5 bases and J 4 bases; nucleotides not matched to a gene: 7. This CDR3 is 15 amino acids long. The germline V gene has CDR1 SGHTA and CDR2 FQGTGA. TCRdb recomputed calls from the 5' RACE reads with MiXCR, one row per CDR3 protein. The sample includes hundreds of thousands of distinct CDR3 sequences, roughly 18% seen only once; the top ten take 10% to 15%. This clonotype has just a few counts. This same sample was also taken into another study, of T cells expressing NK-cell markers.

The chain employs TRBV7-3 and TRBJ2-1; 8 nucleotides agree with TRBD2. Source material: PBMCs. The receptor was derived from a woman younger than 30 in good health. The CDR3 here is CASSPMPGGYNEQFF. The DNA for the CDR3 is TGTGCCAGCAGCCCTATGCCGGGGGGGTACAATGAGCAGTTCTTC.